This entry features one T cell receptor (beta chain) sequence. The antigen is undetermined. This sample is drawn from a study of CD8 T cells in ankylosing spondylitis. Findings of the study overall: Researchers reportedly found disease-linked clones significantly enriched in matched ankylosing spondylitis synovial fluid. It appeared that ankylosing spondylitis blood was characterized by a TCR beta motif of roughly 8 highly homologous variants. Some of these motif variants have turned up before, in reports on reactive arthritis synovial fluid and blood.

Researchers built TCR beta libraries using quantitative 5'-RACE with molecular barcodes. TCRdb ran MiXCR on the 5' RACE reads and lists one entry per CDR3 protein. The sample lists some 350,000 distinct CDR3 sequences; approximately 15% were seen once. The V gene's germline CDR1 is MNHEY and CDR2 SMNVEV (reference sequence). Trimming cost V 3 bases and J 10 bases, with 16 bases left between them. CDR3 size: 14 residues. The chain carries TRBV27 and TRBJ2-1; no clear D. The sequenced material came from blood, either unsorted or a sorted T cell fraction (not recorded which). The source of this sequence is a male donor with ankylosing spondylitis or in good health (not recorded which). For the CDR3, the DNA is TGTGCCAGCAGTTTGGCGCCCAGAAGTAACGAGCAGTTCTTC. It specifies CASSLAPRSNEQFF.